What follows are 28 T cell receptor beta chains derived from one specimen sequenced in a study of blood T cell repertoires in COVID-19. Here immunoSEQ multiplex PCR was the method, and the copy in TCRdb shows in-frame clones only, minus some. The sample contains 90,000 to 120,000 clones, 80% of which appear only once. What was sequenced was peripheral blood. Every receptor here comes from a man between 65 and 79 years old with acute or convalescent COVID-19.

The rearrangement uses TRBV29-1 and TRBJ2-1, with 8 positions matching TRBD2. The germline gives CDR1 SQVTM, CDR2 ANQGSEA. After removal of 4 bases from V and 7 bases from J, the junction contained 9 bases not matched to a gene. This CDR3 has 14 residues. For the CDR3, the DNA is TGCAGCGTTGGATCGGGAGGGATCGGGAATGAGCAGTTCTTC. Its translation: CSVGSGGIGNEQFF.

This clone was picked up one time. The chain joins TRBV3-1 (or the pseudogene TRBV3-2) to TRBJ2-5; D is uncertain. This CDR3 has 15 amino acids. The germline V gene encodes CDR1 LGHDT and CDR2 YNNKEL (reference sequence). V shed 1 base and J shed 0 bases, with 9 bases lying between them. The CDR3 is CASSQVSRYQETQYF. CDR3 nucleotide sequence: TGTGCCAGCAGCCAAGTTTCGCGCTACCAAGAGACCCAGTACTTC.

The V gene is TRBV5-6, the J gene TRBJ2-7; the match to TRBD2 covers 7 bases. The germline V gene has CDR1 SGHDT and CDR2 YYEEEE. The CDR3 has 13 amino acids. J lost 5 bases, V lost 0 bases, and 2 bases had no gene match. The CDR3 DNA sequence: TGTGCCAGCAGCTTGGGGGAGGGCCACGAGCAGTACTTC. Its protein product is CASSLGEGHEQYF.

With respect to this clone: Other nucleotide sequences from this sample produce the same CDR3. The rearrangement joins TRBV12-3 or TRBV12-4 to TRBJ1-2; 7 positions agree with TRBD1. V trimming: 4 bases; J trimming: 2 bases; junction bases outside the gene matches: 1. This CDR3 has 13 amino acids. Here the CDR3 DNA reads TGTGCCAGCAGTTCGACAGGGAACTATGGCTACACCTTC. Its protein is CASSSTGNYGYTF.

This chain joins TRBV12-3 or TRBV12-4 and TRBJ2-1; D call uncertain. V was cut by 7 bases and J by 5 bases, with 9 bases left in between. The CDR3 sequence is 12 residues long. The CDR3 reads CASNRRNNEQFF. In nucleotides, the CDR3 is TGTGCCAGCAACCGCAGAAACAATGAGCAGTTCTTC.

The chain joins TRBV25-1 to TRBJ2-5, with D possibly being TRBD2 (6 bases). Trimming pared 3 bases from V and 5 bases from J, leaving 10 bases between. CDR3 size: 13 residues. The germline gives CDR1 MGHDK, CDR2 SYGVNS. The CDR3 reads CASSDLRGETQYF. Written as DNA, the CDR3 is TGTGCCAGCAGTGATTTACGGGGGGAGACCCAGTACTTC.

A few counts support this clone. The V and J genes are TRBV19 and TRBJ2-2; 8 bases are a match to TRBD2. Germline lookup yields CDR1 LNHDA and CDR2 SQIVND (reference sequence). V gave up 5 bases and J gave up 3 bases; unmatched junction bases: 11. The CDR3 has 17 amino acids. This CDR3 is CASSPRGRGGYTGELFF. The CDR3 DNA reads as TGTGCCAGTAGTCCCCGCGGACGGGGGGGATACACCGGGGAGCTGTTTTTT.

This chain connects TRBV27 to TRBJ2-7; D is uncertain. V was clipped by 6 bases and J by 0 bases, with 9 bases between them. Germline CDR1 is MNHEY and CDR2 is SMNVEV (reference sequence). The CDR3 consists of 13 residues. The CDR3 protein is CASRPHTSYEQYF. The CDR3, as DNA: TGTGCCAGCAGGCCACATACCTCCTACGAGCAGTACTTC.

The V call is TRBV12-3 or TRBV12-4, the J call TRBJ1-2; tentative D call: TRBD1 (6 bases). The CDR3 contains 13 residues. Trimming took off 6 bases at V and 4 bases at J, with 12 bases between the two ends. The CDR3 DNA sequence: TGTGCCAGCAGACTACAGGGCCTCTATGGCTACACCTTC. Translation: CASRLQGLYGYTF.

The chain employs TRBV5-5 and TRBJ1-4, with D perhaps TRBD1 (5 bases). The CDR3 has 13 amino acids. Trimming left V 5 bases short and J 4 bases short, with 9 bases between. Germline values: CDR1 SGHKS, CDR2 YYEKEE (reference sequence). The CDR3 sequence is CASSPDSNEKLFF. DNA of the CDR3: TGTGCCAGCAGTCCTGACAGTAATGAAAAACTGTTTTTT.

V usage is TRBV2 and J usage is TRBJ1-1, with no clear D. The CDR3 contains 13 residues. The V end was cut by 7 bases, the J end by 1 base, with 10 bases between. Looked up from germline, CDR1 is SNHLY and CDR2 is FYNNEI. The CDR3 DNA is TGTGCCAGCACCCGGGAAGGGAACACTGAAGCTTTCTTT. This translates into CASTREGNTEAFF.

This chain links TRBV19 with TRBJ1-4; D is unclear. Looked up from germline, CDR1 is LNHDA and CDR2 is SQIVND (reference sequence). The CDR3 contains 12 residues. V lost 5 bases and J 7 bases, leaving 8 bases between the germline ends. CDR3 loop: CASSDPGEKLFF. CDR3 nucleotide sequence: TGTGCCAGTAGTGACCCAGGTGAAAAACTGTTTTTT.

This clone has only a few counts. The chain links TRBV5-4 to TRBJ1-6; 7 bases are a match to TRBD1. Germline assignment: CDR1 SGHNT and CDR2 YYREEE (reference sequence). The CDR3 is 16 residues long. The V segment lost 4 bases and the J segment 10 bases; nucleotides outside the gene matches: 14. The chain's CDR3 is CASSPGGRLDSSPLHF. DNA of the CDR3: TGTGCCAGCAGCCCAGGGGGGCGCCTTGACTCGTCACCCCTCCACTTT.

This chain links TRBV6-2 or TRBV6-3 with TRBJ2-7; D not certain. The CDR3 is 12 amino acids. The germline CDR1 and CDR2 sequences are MNHEY and SVGEGT. V shed 6 bases and J shed 3 bases, with 9 bases lying between them. CDR3 sequence reads: CASSKSSYEQYF. The CDR3 DNA follows: TGTGCCAGCAGCAAGTCGAGCTACGAGCAGTACTTC.

The chain combines TRBV6-6 with TRBJ1-2, with D tentatively TRBD1 (6 bases). Germline CDR1 and CDR2: MNHNY and SVGAGI (reference sequence). Trimming pared 5 bases from V and 1 base from J, leaving 20 bases between. This CDR3 comprises 17 residues. CDR3 loop: CASSLTSGEQFNYGYTF. The CDR3 nucleotides are TGTGCCAGCAGTCTCACGTCAGGGGAACAATTTAACTATGGCTACACCTTC.

The rearrangement links TRBV5-6 to TRBJ2-2, with no clear D. V lost 8 bases and J lost 1, with 9 bases in between. CDR1 and CDR2 from the germline V gene are SGHDT and YYEEEE. This CDR3 has 13 amino acids. CDR3 sequence (DNA): TGTGCCAGTCTACAGCAGAACACCGGGGAGCTGTTTTTT. This gives the protein CASLQQNTGELFF.

The chain is built from TRBV24-1 and TRBJ2-1; TRBD1 might be the D (6 bases). Germline CDR1 KGHDR, CDR2 SFDVKD. V was pared by 4 bases and J by 6 bases, with 18 bases between. The CDR3 runs to 16 residues. CDR3 in DNA: TGTGCCACCAGTGACCCCGGACAGAGTGGAGGCAATGAGCAGTTCTTC. Translated, it gives CATSDPGQSGGNEQFF.

This clone was seen a few times. The gene calls are TRBV7-8 and TRBJ2-5, with D possibly matching TRBD1 (5 bases). Germline values: CDR1 SGHVS, CDR2 FQNEAQ. The CDR3 sequence is 14 residues long. V lost 5 bases to trimming and J lost 4 bases, with 14 bases between them. CDR3 protein: CASSQSGKGETQYF. The DNA of the CDR3 is TGTGCCAGCAGCCAATCAGGGAAAGGAGAGACCCAGTACTTC.

The V and J genes are TRBV5-1 and TRBJ1-1; no firm D call. The CDR3 consists of 12 residues. V lost 0 bases, J lost 9 bases, and 9 bases lay in between. Germline V gene lookup returns CDR1 SGHRS and CDR2 YFSETQ. CDR3 in DNA: TGCGCCAGCAGCTTGGATCCCCGTAAAGCTTTCTTT. Amino acids: CASSLDPRKAFF. Filled out from reference TRBV5-1 and TRBJ1-1, the complete variable domain reads KAGVTQTPRYLIKTRGQQVTLSCSPISGHRSVSWYQQTPGQGLQFLFEYFSETQRNKGNFPGRFSGRQFSNSRSEMNVSTLELGDSALYLCASSLDPRKAFFGQGTRLTVV.

The V call is TRBV2, the J call TRBJ2-7; D remains unclear. V dropped 3 bases and J dropped 6 bases, with 12 bases sitting between them. CDR3 length: 13 amino acids. In germline, CDR1 is SNHLY, CDR2 FYNNEI. The CDR3 sequence: CASSERKLGEQYF. The CDR3 coding sequence is TGTGCCAGCAGTGAGAGGAAACTGGGCGAGCAGTACTTC.

The chain combines TRBV6-5 with TRBJ2-5; maybe TRBD1 (5 bases). The CDR3 is made up of 14 amino acids. The germline V and J ends were trimmed by 7 bases and 0 bases, with 12 bases remaining between them. The germline V gene has CDR1 MNHEY and CDR2 SVGAGI. The CDR3 here is CASKVGHYQETQYF. The CDR3 bases are TGTGCCAGCAAAGTAGGACACTACCAAGAGACCCAGTACTTC.

V and J are TRBV19 and TRBJ2-1; 9 nucleotides line up with TRBD1. The CDR3 consists of 14 residues. V was clipped by 11 bases and J by 5 bases; unmatched bases: 10. Germline CDR1 LNHDA, CDR2 SQIVND (reference sequence). CDR3 in amino acids: CAVNRDRADNEQFF. In nucleotides, the CDR3 is TGTGCCGTAAACCGGGACAGGGCCGACAATGAGCAGTTCTTC. Combining the CDR3 with reference TRBV19 and TRBJ2-1 gives the whole variable domain DGGITQSPKYLFRKEGQNVTLSCEQNLNHDAMYWYRQDPGQGLRLIYYSQIVNDFQKGDIAEGYSVSREKKESFPLTVTSAQKNPTAFYLCAVNRDRADNEQFFGPGTRLTVL.

The chain couples TRBV10-3 to TRBJ2-7, with D maybe TRBD1 (5 bases). The CDR3 has 13 amino acids. Trimming took 4 bases from V and 7 from J, leaving 14 bases between them. Germline V gives CDR1 ENHRY, CDR2 SYGVKD. DNA for the CDR3: TGTGCCATCAGTGTTGACAGTGCTTTTGAGCAGTACTTC. Residues: CAISVDSAFEQYF.

The V and J genes are TRBV3-1 (or the pseudogene TRBV3-2) and TRBJ1-1; the D is unclear. This CDR3 contains 13 residues. V lost 2 bases and J 3 bases, leaving 7 bases between the germline ends. Germline V gene sequence: CDR1 LGHDT, CDR2 YNNKEL (reference sequence). The CDR3 DNA reads TGTGCCAGCAGCCAACAAGCGGACACTGAAGCTTTCTTT. It yields the protein CASSQQADTEAFF.

The chain joins TRBV5-4 to TRBJ1-1; perhaps TRBD1 as D (5 bases). The CDR3 has 12 amino acids. The germline gives CDR1 SGHNT, CDR2 YYREEE (reference sequence). Trimming removed 3 bases at V and 3 bases at J, with 6 bases between. CDR3 sequence reads: CASSSRDTEAFF. In nucleotides, the CDR3 is TGTGCCAGCAGCTCCAGGGACACTGAAGCTTTCTTT.

V is TRBV2 and J is TRBJ2-3; D uncertain. Germline V lookup: CDR1 SNHLY, CDR2 FYNNEI. The CDR3 has 15 residues. The V end was cut by 4 bases, the J end by 4 bases, with 15 bases between. The CDR3 here is CASSADSPVPDTQYF. CDR3 sequence (DNA): TGTGCCAGCAGTGCCGACTCCCCTGTCCCAGATACGCAGTATTTT. Drawing the rest from reference TRBV2 and TRBJ2-3, the complete variable domain is EPEVTQTPSHQVTQMGQEVILRCVPISNHLYFYWYRQILGQKVEFLVSFYNNEISEKSEIFDDQFSVERPDGSNFTLKIRSTKLEDSAMYFCASSADSPVPDTQYFGPGTRLTVL.

This clone was found a few times. The rearrangement links TRBV6-5 to TRBJ1-2, with unresolved D. Trimming pared 0 bases from V and 4 bases from J, leaving 9 bases between. Germline CDR1 reads MNHEY; CDR2 reads SVGAGI. The CDR3 sequence is 14 residues long. The CDR3 loop reads CASSYSQAGYGYTF. The CDR3 region has the DNA TGTGCCAGCAGTTACTCTCAGGCCGGCTATGGCTACACCTTC.

The chain has TRBV15 and TRBJ1-2; D is undetermined. There are 16 residues in the CDR3. V was pared by 0 bases and J by 3 bases, with 14 bases between. Germline values: CDR1 LNHNV, CDR2 YYDKDF (reference sequence). The CDR3 region is CATSRDLIGRDYGYTF. As DNA, the CDR3 is TGTGCCACCAGCAGAGATCTGATAGGCCGGGACTATGGCTACACCTTC. Full variable domain (outside the CDR3, taken from reference TRBV15 and TRBJ1-2): DAMVIQNPRYQVTQFGKPVTLSCSQTLNHNVMYWYQQKSSQAPKLLFHYYDKDFNNEADTPDNFQSRRPNTSFCFLDIRSPGLGDTAMYLCATSRDLIGRDYGYTFGSGTRLTVV.